These 22 T cell receptor beta chains came from one sample sequenced in a study of blood T cell repertoires in COVID-19. Assay used: immunoSEQ multiplex PCR; TCRdb lists only in-frame clones, some missing. The sample contains approximately 150,000 clones, roughly 88% of which appear only once. The source material was peripheral blood. These receptor sequences come from a man in his 70s with active COVID-19.

The chain links TRBV6-5 to TRBJ1-3; the D gene is possibly TRBD1 (6 bases). Germline V CDR1 and CDR2: MNHEY, SVGAGI. The CDR3 covers 14 residues. Deletions cut 6 bases from V and 0 bases from J, with 9 bases between. CDR3 protein: CASRQGYSGNTIYF. DNA of the CDR3: TGTGCCAGCAGACAGGGATACTCTGGAAACACCATATATTTT.

The chain combines TRBV4-1 with TRBJ1-2; weak D call: TRBD1 (6 bases). Trimming cost V 0 bases and J 9 bases, with 17 bases left between them. This CDR3 is built from 15 residues. The germline gives CDR1 MGHRA, CDR2 YSYEKL. The chain's CDR3 is CASSQEQSDRWRYTF. In DNA, the CDR3 is TGCGCCAGCAGCCAAGAGCAATCCGACAGGTGGCGCTACACCTTC.

This rearrangement joins TRBV24-1 to TRBJ2-3; D gene unclear. The germline CDR1 and CDR2 sequences are KGHDR and SFDVKD. The CDR3 loop spans 15 amino acids. Trimming removed 4 bases at V and 0 bases at J, with 10 bases between. CDR3 residues: CATSETRPSTDTQYF. The CDR3, as DNA: TGTGCCACCAGTGAGACTCGACCTAGCACAGATACGCAGTATTTT.

The chain carries TRBV28 and TRBJ1-2; TRBD1 aligns across 10 bases. This CDR3 has 16 residues. Germline CDR1 and CDR2: MDHEN and SYDVKM. Trimming removed 6 bases from V and 3 bases from J; junction bases left unmatched: 10. The CDR3 region is CASSPQTGGSHYGYTF. DNA of the CDR3: TGTGCCAGCAGCCCACAGACAGGGGGCTCCCACTATGGCTACACCTTC.

The chain joins TRBV7-3 to TRBJ2-1; the D gene is possibly TRBD2 (6 bases). This CDR3 has 14 amino acids. The V and J ends lost 5 bases and 8 bases respectively, with 16 bases between them. Germline CDR1 is SGHTA and CDR2 is FQGTGA. CDR3: CASSPRGTKDEQFF. Written as DNA, the CDR3 is TGTGCCAGCAGCCCCCGGGGGACGAAGGATGAGCAGTTCTTC.

The chain recombines TRBV2 with TRBJ1-5; 9 positions match TRBD1. Germline values: CDR1 SNHLY, CDR2 FYNNEI. After removal of 4 bases from V and 5 bases from J, the junction contained 3 bases not matched to a gene. This CDR3 region has 14 residues. In nucleotides, the CDR3 is TGTGCCAGCAGTGGTACAGGGGGCGATCAGCCCCAGCATTTT. Its translation is CASSGTGGDQPQHF.

The chain links TRBV2 to TRBJ1-5; possible D gene TRBD1, 6 bases. Germline V lookup: CDR1 SNHLY, CDR2 FYNNEI. Trimming pared 7 bases from V and 0 bases from J, leaving 19 bases between. The length of the CDR3 is 17 residues. CDR3 in amino acids: CASTKQGVGVSNQPQHF. CDR3 sequence (DNA): TGTGCCAGCACCAAACAGGGAGTTGGGGTTAGCAATCAGCCCCAGCATTTT.

Only a few counts were recorded for this clone. The rearrangement joins TRBV21-1 to TRBJ2-2; the table's D call, TRBD1, has no DNA check behind it. TRBV21-1 is marked as a pseudogene. This CDR3 is 17 amino acids long. In nucleotides, the CDR3 is TGTGCCAGCAGCAAAGGCTTGGGACAGGGATGCACCGGGGAGCTGTTTTTT. Its translation is CASSKGLGQGCTGELFF.

The J gene is TRBJ1-4, the V gene TRBV5-1, with 9 bases aligning to TRBD1. Trimming took 4 bases from V and 7 from J; bases not matched to a gene: 8. The CDR3 spans 15 residues. Germline V CDR1 and CDR2: SGHRS, YFSETQ. The CDR3 spells CASSPTGTGSEKLFF. The CDR3 nucleotides read TGCGCCAGCAGCCCGACCGGGACAGGGAGTGAAAAACTGTTTTTT.

This sequence joins TRBV7-9 and TRBJ1-5; TRBD1 matches 8 bases. Germline trimming cut 1 base from V and 0 bases from J; bases unmatched to any gene: 2. The CDR3 has 16 amino acids. Germline CDR1 is SEHNR and CDR2 is FQNEAQ (reference sequence). CDR3 DNA: TGTGCCAGCAGCTTAGACCAGGGGGCTAGCAATCAGCCCCAGCATTTT. Translation gives CASSLDQGASNQPQHF. Full variable domain (missing parts from reference TRBV7-9 and TRBJ1-5): DTGVSQNPRHKITKRGQNVTFRCDPISEHNRLYWYRQTLGQGPEFLTYFQNEAQLEKSRLLSDRFSAERPKGSFSTLEIQRTEQGDSAMYLCASSLDQGASNQPQHFGDGTRLSIL.

The rearrangement uses TRBV7-2 and TRBJ2-1; 15 positions match TRBD2. J was trimmed by 7 bases and V by 5 bases; bases with no gene match: 9. The CDR3 length is 17 residues. The V gene's germline CDR1 is SGHTA and CDR2 FQGNSA. The CDR3 loop reads CASSPGLAGGVWNEQFF. In DNA, the CDR3 is TGTGCCAGCAGCCCAGGACTAGCGGGAGGGGTTTGGAATGAGCAGTTCTTC.

The chain combines TRBV7-3 with TRBJ2-3; D remains ambiguous. This CDR3 spans 14 amino acids. Trimming left V 2 bases short and J 4 bases short, with 10 bases between. The germline CDR1 and CDR2 sequences are SGHTA and FQGTGA. The CDR3 nucleotides read TGTGCCAGCAGCTTAGTGGGCGCGTCAGATACGCAGTATTTT. Translated, it gives CASSLVGASDTQYF.

The chain joins TRBV5-6 to TRBJ2-3; no clear D. CDR1 SGHDT and CDR2 YYEEEE come from the germline V gene. This CDR3 has 15 amino acids. V was cut by 0 bases and J by 1 base, with 9 bases left in between. The CDR3 here is CASSLGPSGTDTQYF. CDR3 bases: TGTGCCAGCAGCTTGGGTCCATCGGGCACAGATACGCAGTATTTT.

This clone was seen once. The V gene is TRBV24-1, the J gene TRBJ1-2; 10 bases fit TRBD1. Germline V gene data show CDR1 as KGHDR and CDR2 as SFDVKD. Trimming at V came to 4 bases and at J to 7 bases, leaving 11 bases not matched to a gene. There are 16 residues in the CDR3. The CDR3 sequence is CATSDRTGTGEGGYTF. CDR3 bases: TGTGCCACCAGTGACCGAACCGGGACAGGGGAGGGTGGCTACACCTTC.

The CDR3 DNA follows: TGTGCCAGCAGCTCCTGGGGGGGGCGGGCGACCCAGTACTTC. Its protein product is CASSSWGGRATQYF. The chain couples TRBV4-2 to TRBJ2-5; possible D gene TRBD2, 7 bases. The CDR3 loop spans 14 amino acids. Per the germline V gene, CDR1 is LGHNA and CDR2 is YNFKEQ. V was pared by 5 bases and J by 7 bases, with 17 bases between.

This chain links TRBV3-1 (or the pseudogene TRBV3-2) with TRBJ1-6; a weak D match, TRBD1 (6 bases). Trimming took 4 bases from V and 7 from J, leaving 8 bases between them. The germline CDR1 and CDR2 sequences are LGHDT and YNNKEL (reference sequence). This CDR3 spans 13 amino acids. CDR3 region: CASSPTGNSPLHF. The CDR3 DNA reads TGTGCCAGCAGCCCAACAGGGAATTCACCCCTCCACTTT.

This chain links TRBV7-9 with TRBJ1-2, with 10 nucleotides matching TRBD1. V lost 5 bases to trimming and J lost 8 bases; unmatched junction nucleotides: 11. CDR1 is SEHNR, CDR2 FQNEAQ, per germline (reference sequence). The length of the CDR3 is 15 residues. The CDR3 loop is CASSPFDRDRGGYTF. DNA of the CDR3: TGTGCCAGCAGCCCCTTCGACCGGGACAGGGGCGGCTACACCTTC.

This CDR3 is CASSPIGGGLNSPLHF. The CDR3 coding sequence is TGCGCCAGCAGCCCAATTGGGGGGGGTCTTAATTCACCCCTCCACTTT. The chain has TRBV5-1 and TRBJ1-6; possible D gene TRBD1, 5 bases. The CDR3 spans 16 residues. The germline CDR1 and CDR2 sequences are SGHRS and YFSETQ. V was clipped by 4 bases and J by 6 bases, with 17 bases between them.

The chain couples TRBV7-6 to TRBJ2-1, with 12 bases matching TRBD2. CDR1 and CDR2 from the germline V gene are SGHVS and FNYEAQ. CDR3 length equals 17 residues. V lost 6 bases to trimming and J lost 6 bases; unmatched junction nucleotides: 12. The CDR3 spells CASSGLAGTDGGNEQFF. The CDR3 nucleotides read TGTGCCAGCAGTGGACTAGCGGGGACCGATGGGGGCAATGAGCAGTTCTTC.

The genes are TRBV27 and TRBJ2-4; 12 nucleotides match TRBD1. CDR1 is MNHEY, CDR2 SMNVEV, per germline (reference sequence). CDR3 size: 15 residues. Unmatched junction bases numbered 5, after V lost 3 bases and J lost 8 bases. Here the CDR3 DNA reads TGTGCCAGCAGTTTGGGACAGGGGGCGATGGACATTCAGTACTTC. Translated: CASSLGQGAMDIQYF.

This clone was counted a single time. The chain links TRBV4-1 to TRBJ2-1; 8 positions match TRBD2. The CDR3 consists of 17 residues. Trimming at V came to 4 bases and at J to 7 bases, leaving 15 bases not matched to a gene. Germline CDR1 MGHRA, CDR2 YSYEKL. CDR3 coding DNA: TGCGCCAGCAGCCCCTGGGGGAACGGGAGGGCCGGGAATGAGCAGTTCTTC. Amino acids: CASSPWGNGRAGNEQFF.

This CDR3 is CASSLGDLAGERPYEQYF. CDR3 nucleotide sequence: TGTGCCAGCAGCTTGGGGGACTTAGCGGGAGAACGCCCCTACGAGCAGTACTTC. The V call is TRBV5-4, the J call TRBJ2-7; 9 nucleotides align to TRBD2. This CDR3 region has 18 residues. Unmatched junction bases numbered 12, after V lost 0 bases and J lost 2 bases. Per the germline V gene, CDR1 is SGHNT and CDR2 is YYREEE (reference sequence).